These 8 T cell receptor beta chains originate from one sample sequenced in a study of CD8+CD57+ T cells in acquired aplastic anemia. Patients picked for sequencing had shown CD8+CD57+ cell expansion detected by flow cytometry. According to the study, genomic DNA was the template for TCR beta VDJ and CDR3 profiling. Each CDR3 protein is one row after TCRdb ran MiXCR on the reads. Among about 58,000 distinct CDR3 sequences listed, roughly three fifths were seen once. Source material: sorted CD4+, CD8+, or CD8+CD57+ T cells (not recorded which) from PBMCs. Receptors originate from a human donor with aplastic anemia.

For this clonotype: A much more abundant neighbour one base away suggests this may be a read error. V gene TRBV4-3 combines with J gene TRBJ2-4; possible D gene TRBD1, 6 bases. The germline CDR1 and CDR2 sequences are LGHNA and YSLEER. CDR3 length equals 14 residues. The CDR3 here is CASNQYRENVIQYF. In DNA, the CDR3 is TGCGCCAGCAACCAATACAGGGAAAATGTCATTCAGTACTTC.

The rearrangement joins TRBV19 to TRBJ1-5, with 8 bases fitting TRBD1. Germline loops: CDR1 LNHDA, CDR2 SQIVND (reference sequence). The CDR3 extends over 13 amino acids. The trim removed 3 bases at V and 7 bases at J, leaving 2 bases unmatched. The CDR3 here is CASSIRGQQPQHF. The CDR3, as DNA: TGTGCCAGTAGTATCAGGGGGCAGCAGCCCCAGCATTTT.

In this sample, this clonotype turned up many times. One base away lies a much larger clone, so this may be a sequencing read error. This chain connects TRBV7-7 to TRBJ2-7, with D perhaps matching TRBD1 (6 bases). The CDR3 sequence is 14 residues long. Germline lookup yields CDR1 SSHAT and CDR2 FNYEAQ (reference sequence). CDR3 sequence reads: CASSRDPGAYAQYF. The CDR3 DNA sequence: TGTGCTAGCAGCCGGGACCCAGGGGCCTACGCGCAGTACTTC.

The chain has TRBV24-1 and TRBJ1-2, with 7 bases identical to TRBD1. Germline V gene sequence: CDR1 KGHDR, CDR2 SFDVKD. The V gene end was trimmed by 5 bases and the J gene end by 4 bases; junction bases not matched to a gene: 3. The CDR3 loop spans 13 amino acids. DNA for the CDR3: TGTGCCACCAGTGGGGACAGAACCTATGGCTACACCTTC. As protein: CATSGDRTYGYTF.

This clonotype was counted many times. The chain is built from TRBV13 and TRBJ1-1; no clear D gene. Germline CDR1 and CDR2: PRHDT and FYEKMQ (reference sequence). Between the trimmed V and J ends, which lost 4 bases and 1 base, there was a span of 10 bases. The CDR3 totals 14 residues. The CDR3 DNA reads TGTGCCAGCAGCTCGCCCACCACGAACACTGAAGCTTTCTTT. It yields the protein CASSSPTTNTEAFF.

The chain employs TRBV10-3 and TRBJ1-6; 10 bases align to TRBD1. Germline loops: CDR1 ENHRY, CDR2 SYGVKD. The CDR3 length is 14 residues. J lost 12 bases, V lost 6 bases, and 8 bases had no gene match. The CDR3 protein is CAISGTGDLRPLHF. Written as DNA, the CDR3 is TGTGCCATCAGCGGGACAGGGGACCTTCGACCCCTCCACTTT.

This clonotype came up many times. The chain has TRBV12-3 or TRBV12-4 and TRBJ2-1, with 9 positions matching TRBD2. The CDR3 runs 15 residues. V was pared by 8 bases and J by 0 bases, with 5 bases of the junction left unmatched. The CDR3 coding sequence is TGTGCCAGCGGTAGCGGGGGTAGCTCCTACAATGAGCAGTTCTTC. Residues: CASGSGGSSYNEQFF.

The genes are TRBV2 and TRBJ2-5; D could derive from TRBD1 or TRBD2 (5 bases each). Trimming left V 4 bases short and J 7 bases short, with 13 bases between. This CDR3 is built from 13 residues. Germline assignment: CDR1 SNHLY and CDR2 FYNNEI. The CDR3 here is CASSVRDAGTQYF. The DNA for the CDR3 is TGTGCCAGCAGTGTCAGGGACGCGGGGACCCAGTACTTC.